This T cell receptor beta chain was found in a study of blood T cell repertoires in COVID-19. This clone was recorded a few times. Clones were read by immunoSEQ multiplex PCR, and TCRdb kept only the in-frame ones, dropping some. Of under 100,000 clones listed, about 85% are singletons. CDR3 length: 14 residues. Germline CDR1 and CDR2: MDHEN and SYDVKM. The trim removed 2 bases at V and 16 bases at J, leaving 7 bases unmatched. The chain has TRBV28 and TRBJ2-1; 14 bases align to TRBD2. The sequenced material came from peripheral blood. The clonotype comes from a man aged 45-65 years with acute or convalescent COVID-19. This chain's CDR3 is CASSLGLAGGRPFF. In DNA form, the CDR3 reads TGTGCCAGCAGTTTAGGACTAGCGGGAGGACGTCCTTTCTTC.